The clone carrying this TCR beta chain was seen repeatedly, ten times or more. This record belongs to a study of T cells in Graves' hyperthyroidism and ophthalmopathy. Deletions cut 7 bases from V and 2 bases from J, with 17 bases between. The length of the CDR3 is 16 residues. The V gene's germline CDR1 is MNHNS and CDR2 SASEGT. RNA transcripts were the template for amplifying TCR beta CDR3 regions. The HTBI set primed first-round TCR CDR3 RT-PCR. Using its own MiXCR run on the multiplex PCR reads, TCRdb lists one record per CDR3 protein. Among around 350,000 distinct CDR3 sequences listed, roughly a sixth were seen once.

Sequenced sample: blood. The sequence was obtained from a woman aged 25 to 39 with Graves' hyperthyroidism that later progressed to Graves' ophthalmopathy. J is TRBJ2-2 and V is TRBV6-1, with D uncertain. The CDR3 reads CASTPLPGPNTGELFF. The CDR3 region has the DNA TGTGCCAGCACCCCCTTGCCCGGCCCAAACACCGGGGAGCTGTTTTTT.